This T cell receptor (beta chain) was recovered during a study of graft-versus-host responses after intestinal transplantation. Concerning this clone: The target antigen is unknown.

Libraries were prepared by immunoSEQ multiplex PCR; TCRdb keeps only in-frame clonotypes and omits some of them. The sample includes under 150,000 clones, 90% to 95% seen only once; the top ten take 3% to 3.5%. Source: unstimulated CD8+ T cells sorted from spleen or lymph node cells, taken before intestinal transplant. The TCR originated in a human donor who received an intestinal transplant.

CDR3 sequence: CAISEYQEWDEQYF. CDR3 nucleotide sequence: TGTGCCATCAGTGAGTATCAGGAATGGGACGAGCAGTACTTC. The chain couples TRBV10-3 to TRBJ2-7; no clear D. The germline V gene has CDR1 ENHRY and CDR2 SYGVKD. The length of the CDR3 is 14 residues. The V end lost 1 base, the J end lost 5 bases, and 12 bases lay between the germline ends.